This T cell receptor beta chain was identified in a study of monozygotic twins with inflammatory bowel disease. Findings and limits, study-wide: Varying immunosuppressive regimens may have increased patient repertoire variability. IBD patients share fewer clonotypes with other people than healthy twins do, especially with disease activity.

TCRalpha and TCRbeta cDNA went through two nested PCRs of approximately 16 and 10 cycles. Each CDR3 protein gets one entry in TCRdb, which reprocessed the 5' RACE reads and gives no DNA. The repertoire table contains about 300,000 distinct CDR3 sequences. Donors each contributed one blood sample measuring about 2.5 ml. The CDR3 contains 14 residues. From germline, CDR1 is LGHNA and CDR2 YSLEER. Note on this clonotype: Its antigen is still unknown.

This TCR was sampled from a human donor with ulcerative colitis or Crohn's disease, or a healthy co-twin of an affected twin (not recorded which). Sequencing was performed on blood. The V call is TRBV4-3, the J call TRBJ1-2; absent DNA, TCRdb's TRBD1 call cannot be checked. The chain's CDR3 is CASSPGPENYGYTF.